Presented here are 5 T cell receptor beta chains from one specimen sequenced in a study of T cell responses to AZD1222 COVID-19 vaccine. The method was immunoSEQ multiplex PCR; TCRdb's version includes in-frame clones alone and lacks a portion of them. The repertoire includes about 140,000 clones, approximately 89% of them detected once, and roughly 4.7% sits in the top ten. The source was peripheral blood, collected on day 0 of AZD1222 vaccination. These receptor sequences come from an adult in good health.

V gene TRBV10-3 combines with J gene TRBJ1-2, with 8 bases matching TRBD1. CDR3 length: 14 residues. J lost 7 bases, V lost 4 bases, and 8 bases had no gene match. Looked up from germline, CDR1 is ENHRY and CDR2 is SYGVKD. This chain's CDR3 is CAISGTGLSSGYTF. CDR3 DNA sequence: TGTGCCATCAGTGGGACAGGGCTCTCGAGTGGCTACACCTTC.

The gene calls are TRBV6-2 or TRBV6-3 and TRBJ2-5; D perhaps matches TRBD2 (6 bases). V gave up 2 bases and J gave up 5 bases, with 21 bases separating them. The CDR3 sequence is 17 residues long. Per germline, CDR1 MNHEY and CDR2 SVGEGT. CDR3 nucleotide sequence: TGTGCCAGCAGTTACAGTAGGGATGAGACTAGACCCGAGACCCAGTACTTC. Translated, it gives CASSYSRDETRPETQYF.

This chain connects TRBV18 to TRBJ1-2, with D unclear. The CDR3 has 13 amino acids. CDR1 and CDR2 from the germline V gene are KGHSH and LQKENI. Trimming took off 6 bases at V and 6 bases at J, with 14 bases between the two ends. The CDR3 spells CASSPSSTNGYTF. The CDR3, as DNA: TGTGCCAGCTCGCCTAGCAGCACTAATGGCTACACCTTC.

This CDR3 reads CASSLTLAAGRELFF. In DNA form, the CDR3 reads TGTGCCAGCAGCCTAACACTCGCCGCAGGGCGGGAGCTGTTTTTT. This sequence joins TRBV14 and TRBJ2-2, with TRBD1 as a possible D gene (5 bases). Germline-derived CDR1 and CDR2 are SGHDN and FVKESK. The CDR3 is 15 residues long. The V end was cut by 4 bases, the J end by 9 bases, with 18 bases between.

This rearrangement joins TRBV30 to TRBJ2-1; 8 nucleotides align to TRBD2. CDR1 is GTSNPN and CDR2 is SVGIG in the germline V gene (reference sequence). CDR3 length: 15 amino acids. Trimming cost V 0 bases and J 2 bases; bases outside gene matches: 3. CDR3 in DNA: TGTGCCTGGAGTGTAACCGGGGGGGCCTACAATGAGCAGTTCTTC. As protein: CAWSVTGGAYNEQFF.